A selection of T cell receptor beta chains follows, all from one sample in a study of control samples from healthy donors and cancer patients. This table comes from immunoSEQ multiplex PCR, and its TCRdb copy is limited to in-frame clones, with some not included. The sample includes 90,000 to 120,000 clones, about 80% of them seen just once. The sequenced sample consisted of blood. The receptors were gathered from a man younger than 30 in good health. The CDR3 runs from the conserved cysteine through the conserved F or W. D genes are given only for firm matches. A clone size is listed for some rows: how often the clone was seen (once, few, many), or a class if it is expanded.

cdr3_aa: CASSGRTGTYEQYF
cdr3_nt: TGTGCCAGCAGCGGTAGGACAGGGACCTACGAGCAGTACTTC
j_call: TRBJ2-7
d_call: TRBD1
clone_size: -
v_call: TRBV11-2

cdr3_aa: CASLWASPETQYF
cdr3_nt: TGTGCCAGCCTCTGGGCCTCCCCAGAGACCCAGTACTTC
j_call: TRBJ2-5
d_call: -
clone_size: few
v_call: TRBV6-5

cdr3_aa: CASSFGSASETQYF
cdr3_nt: TGCGCCAGCAGCTTTGGGTCGGCCAGTGAGACCCAGTACTTC
j_call: TRBJ2-5
d_call: -
clone_size: -
v_call: TRBV5-1

cdr3_aa: CASSLNSHGGEQYF
cdr3_nt: TGTGCCAGCAGCCTTAATTCGCATGGGGGCGAGCAGTACTTC
j_call: TRBJ2-7
d_call: -
clone_size: -
v_call: TRBV9

cdr3_aa: CASSNRGIGDGYTF
cdr3_nt: TGTGCCAGCAGCAACAGGGGGATCGGGGACGGCTACACCTTC
j_call: TRBJ1-2
d_call: TRBD1
clone_size: -
v_call: TRBV28

cdr3_aa: CASSPPWGGDTDTQYF
cdr3_nt: TGTGCCAGCAGCCCACCATGGGGGGGGGATACAGATACGCAGTATTTT
j_call: TRBJ2-3
d_call: TRBD2
clone_size: -
v_call: TRBV7-9

cdr3_aa: CASSDVESYEQYF
cdr3_nt: TGTGCCAGCAGTGATGTGGAGTCCTACGAGCAGTACTTC
j_call: TRBJ2-7
d_call: -
clone_size: -
v_call: TRBV2

cdr3_aa: CASSLEAGRKETQYF
cdr3_nt: TGTGCCAGCAGCTTAGAGGCAGGGAGGAAAGAGACCCAGTACTTC
j_call: TRBJ2-5
d_call: -
clone_size: -
v_call: TRBV7-2

cdr3_aa: CASSLGGPGETQYF
cdr3_nt: TGTGCCAGCAGCTTAGGGGGCCCGGGGGAGACCCAGTACTTC
j_call: TRBJ2-5
d_call: TRBD1
clone_size: -
v_call: TRBV5-6

cdr3_aa: CASSQDRGVNQPQHF
cdr3_nt: TGTGCCAGCAGCCAGGACAGGGGAGTCAATCAGCCCCAGCATTTT
j_call: TRBJ1-5
d_call: TRBD1
clone_size: once
v_call: TRBV6-2/TRBV6-3

cdr3_aa: CASSRLNQPQHF
cdr3_nt: TGTGCCAGCAGCCGGCTAAATCAGCCCCAGCATTTT
j_call: TRBJ1-5
d_call: -
clone_size: -
v_call: TRBV3-1/TRBV3-2

cdr3_aa: CSAGHRTLAEAFF
cdr3_nt: TGCAGCGCTGGACATCGCACTCTGGCTGAAGCTTTCTTT
j_call: TRBJ1-1
d_call: -
clone_size: -
v_call: TRBV29-1

cdr3_aa: CASRGLAYEQYF
cdr3_nt: TGTGCCAGCAGGGGCCTCGCCTACGAGCAGTACTTC
j_call: TRBJ2-7
d_call: -
clone_size: -
v_call: TRBV7-2

cdr3_aa: CASSLGPSSYEQYF
cdr3_nt: TGTGCCAGCAGCTTAGGTCCGAGCTCCTACGAGCAGTACTTC
j_call: TRBJ2-7
d_call: -
clone_size: -
v_call: TRBV7-9

cdr3_aa: CSVVRGRGRNEQFF
cdr3_nt: TGCAGCGTCGTCAGGGGCAGGGGGCGGAATGAGCAGTTCTTC
j_call: TRBJ2-1
d_call: TRBD1
clone_size: -
v_call: TRBV29-1

cdr3_aa: CATSDPRGGLNQPQHF
cdr3_nt: TGTGCCACCAGTGATCCGCGTGGGGGCCTAAATCAGCCCCAGCATTTT
j_call: TRBJ1-5
d_call: -
clone_size: -
v_call: TRBV24-1

cdr3_aa: CASSLLGPPKETQYF
cdr3_nt: TGTGCCAGTAGTCTCCTCGGGCCCCCGAAAGAGACCCAGTACTTC
j_call: TRBJ2-5
d_call: -
clone_size: -
v_call: TRBV19

cdr3_aa: CASSPGLEATDTQYF
cdr3_nt: TGTGCCAGCAGCCCGGGACTAGAGGCCACAGATACGCAGTATTTT
j_call: TRBJ2-3
d_call: TRBD2
clone_size: -
v_call: TRBV3-1/TRBV3-2

cdr3_aa: CATSRGGTGPYEQYF
cdr3_nt: TGTGCCACCAGCAGAGGAGGGACAGGGCCTTACGAGCAGTACTTC
j_call: TRBJ2-7
d_call: TRBD1
clone_size: -
v_call: TRBV15

cdr3_aa: CASSTTGQLETQYF
cdr3_nt: TGTGCCAGTAGTACCACGGGACAGCTAGAAACCCAGTACTTC
j_call: TRBJ2-5
d_call: TRBD1
clone_size: few
v_call: TRBV19

cdr3_aa: CASSEAVGGSTDTQYF
cdr3_nt: TGTGCCAGCAGTGAAGCTGTGGGGGGGAGCACAGATACGCAGTATTTT
j_call: TRBJ2-3
d_call: TRBD2
clone_size: -
v_call: TRBV6-1

cdr3_aa: CASSIGGLGANVLTF
cdr3_nt: TGTGCCAGTAGTATCGGGGGCCTCGGGGCCAACGTCCTGACTTTC
j_call: TRBJ2-6
d_call: -
clone_size: -
v_call: TRBV19

cdr3_aa: CASSLPGGNTIYF
cdr3_nt: TGTGCCAGCAGCTTACCAGGGGGAAACACCATATATTTT
j_call: TRBJ1-3
d_call: -
clone_size: few
v_call: TRBV5-8

cdr3_aa: CASSALGGSSYEQYF
cdr3_nt: TGCGCCAGCAGCGCATTGGGGGGAAGCTCCTACGAGCAGTACTTC
j_call: TRBJ2-7
d_call: -
clone_size: -
v_call: TRBV5-1

cdr3_aa: CASSLGQGARETQYF
cdr3_nt: TGTGCCAGCAGCTTGGGACAGGGGGCGCGGGAGACCCAGTACTTC
j_call: TRBJ2-5
d_call: TRBD1
clone_size: -
v_call: TRBV7-7

cdr3_aa: CASSVPIRFVF
cdr3_nt: TGTGCCAGCAGTGTACCCATCCGGTTTGTTTTT
j_call: TRBJ2-2
d_call: -
clone_size: -
v_call: TRBV2

cdr3_aa: CASSPGYRVETQYF
cdr3_nt: TGTGCCAGCAGCCCGGGGTATAGGGTTGAGACCCAGTACTTC
j_call: TRBJ2-5
d_call: -
clone_size: -
v_call: TRBV28

cdr3_aa: CASSIQVAKNIQYF
cdr3_nt: TGTGCCAGCAGCATCCAGGTAGCCAAAAACATTCAGTACTTC
j_call: TRBJ2-4
d_call: -
clone_size: -
v_call: TRBV28

cdr3_aa: CASSSLGELFF
cdr3_nt: TGTGCCAGCAGTTCGTTAGGGGAGCTGTTTTTT
j_call: TRBJ2-2
d_call: -
clone_size: -
v_call: TRBV25-1

cdr3_aa: CASNDPGGRSPTGNTEAFF
cdr3_nt: TGTGCCAGTAACGATCCTGGGGGCAGGTCCCCAACCGGGAACACTGAAGCTTTCTTT
j_call: TRBJ1-1
d_call: -
clone_size: -
v_call: TRBV19

cdr3_aa: CASIPAGGRTGELFF
cdr3_nt: TGTGCCAGCATCCCAGCGGGGGGGCGCACCGGGGAGCTGTTTTTT
j_call: TRBJ2-2
d_call: TRBD2
clone_size: -
v_call: TRBV28

cdr3_aa: CASSVAGTGGAGEAFF
cdr3_nt: TGCGCCAGCAGCGTAGCCGGGACAGGGGGCGCGGGTGAAGCTTTCTTT
j_call: TRBJ1-1
d_call: TRBD1
clone_size: -
v_call: TRBV5-1

cdr3_aa: CASSGSGSYGYTF
cdr3_nt: TGTGCCAGCAGTGGGTCTGGAAGCTATGGCTACACCTTC
j_call: TRBJ1-2
d_call: -
clone_size: once
v_call: TRBV2

cdr3_aa: CASSLPGGKYNEQFF
cdr3_nt: TGTGCCAGCAGTTTACCCGGGGGGAAGTACAATGAGCAGTTCTTC
j_call: TRBJ2-1
d_call: TRBD2
clone_size: -
v_call: TRBV28

cdr3_aa: CASSEWGRGTGGYTF
cdr3_nt: TGTGCCAGCAGTGAATGGGGCAGGGGGACGGGTGGCTACACCTTC
j_call: TRBJ1-2
d_call: TRBD1
clone_size: -
v_call: TRBV6-1

cdr3_aa: CASSFRGTGANVLTF
cdr3_nt: TGTGCCAGCAGTTTTCGAGGGACTGGGGCCAACGTCCTGACTTTC
j_call: TRBJ2-6
d_call: -
clone_size: -
v_call: TRBV6-5

cdr3_aa: CASSLESSHNSPLHF
cdr3_nt: TGTGCCAGCAGCTTAGAGAGCAGCCATAATTCACCCCTCCACTTT
j_call: TRBJ1-6
d_call: -
clone_size: -
v_call: TRBV11-2